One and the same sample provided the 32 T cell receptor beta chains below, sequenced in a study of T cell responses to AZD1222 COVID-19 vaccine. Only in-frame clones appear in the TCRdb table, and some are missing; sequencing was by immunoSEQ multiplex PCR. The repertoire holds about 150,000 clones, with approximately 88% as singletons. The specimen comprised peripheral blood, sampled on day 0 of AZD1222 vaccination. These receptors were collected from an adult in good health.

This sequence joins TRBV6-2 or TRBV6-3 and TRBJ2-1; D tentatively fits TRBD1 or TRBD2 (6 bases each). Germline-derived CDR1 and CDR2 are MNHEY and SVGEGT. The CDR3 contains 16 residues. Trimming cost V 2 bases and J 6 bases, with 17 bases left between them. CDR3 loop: CASSYKRGEVSNEQFF. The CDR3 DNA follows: TGTGCCAGCAGTTACAAGAGGGGGGAAGTCTCCAATGAGCAGTTCTTC.

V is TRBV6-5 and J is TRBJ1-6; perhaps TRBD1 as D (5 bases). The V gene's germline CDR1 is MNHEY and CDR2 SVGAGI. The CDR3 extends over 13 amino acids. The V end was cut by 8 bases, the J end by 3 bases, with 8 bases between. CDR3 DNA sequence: TGTGCCAGCCGGGGACTCTATAATTCACCCCTCCACTTT. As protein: CASRGLYNSPLHF.

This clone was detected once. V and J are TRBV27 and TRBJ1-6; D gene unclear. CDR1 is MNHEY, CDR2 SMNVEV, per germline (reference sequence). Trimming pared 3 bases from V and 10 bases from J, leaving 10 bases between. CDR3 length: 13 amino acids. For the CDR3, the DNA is TGTGCCAGCAGTTTTCGGGTCGGATCACCCCTCCACTTT. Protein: CASSFRVGSPLHF.

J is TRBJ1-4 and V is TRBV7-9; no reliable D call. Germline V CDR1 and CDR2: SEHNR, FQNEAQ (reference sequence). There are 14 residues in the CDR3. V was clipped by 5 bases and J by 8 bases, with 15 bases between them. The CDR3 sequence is CASSPPAPAEKLFF. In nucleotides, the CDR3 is TGTGCCAGCAGCCCGCCGGCCCCGGCGGAAAAACTGTTTTTT.

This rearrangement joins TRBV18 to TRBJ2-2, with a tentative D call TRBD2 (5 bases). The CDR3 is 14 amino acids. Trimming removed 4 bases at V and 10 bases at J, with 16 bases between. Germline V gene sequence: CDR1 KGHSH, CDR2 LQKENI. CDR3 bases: TGTGCCAGCTCACAAGGACTGGCCCGGGTGGAGCTGTTTTTT. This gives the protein CASSQGLARVELFF.

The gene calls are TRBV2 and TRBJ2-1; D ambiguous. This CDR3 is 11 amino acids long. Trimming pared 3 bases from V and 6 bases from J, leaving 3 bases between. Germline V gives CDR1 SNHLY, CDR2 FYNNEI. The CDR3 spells CASSELNEQFF. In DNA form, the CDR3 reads TGTGCCAGCAGTGAGCTCAATGAGCAGTTCTTC.

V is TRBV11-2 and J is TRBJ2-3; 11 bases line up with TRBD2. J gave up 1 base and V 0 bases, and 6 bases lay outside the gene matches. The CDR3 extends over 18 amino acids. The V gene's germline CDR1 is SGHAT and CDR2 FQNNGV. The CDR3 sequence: CASSLDLAGGPRTDTQYF. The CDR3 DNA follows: TGTGCCAGCAGCTTAGACCTAGCGGGGGGCCCCCGCACAGATACGCAGTATTTT. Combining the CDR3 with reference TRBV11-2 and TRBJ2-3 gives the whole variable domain EAGVAQSPRYKIIEKRQSVAFWCNPISGHATLYWYQQILGQGPKLLIQFQNNGVVDDSQLPKDRFSAERLKGVDSTLKIQPAKLEDSAVYLCASSLDLAGGPRTDTQYFGPGTRLTVL.

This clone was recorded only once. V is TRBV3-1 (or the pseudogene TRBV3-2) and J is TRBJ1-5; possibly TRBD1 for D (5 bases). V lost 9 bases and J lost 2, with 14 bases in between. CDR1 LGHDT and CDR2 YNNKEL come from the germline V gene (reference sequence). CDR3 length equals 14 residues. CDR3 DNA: TGTGCCAGTTCCAGGGAGAATGGCAATCAGCCCCAGCATTTT. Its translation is CASSRENGNQPQHF.

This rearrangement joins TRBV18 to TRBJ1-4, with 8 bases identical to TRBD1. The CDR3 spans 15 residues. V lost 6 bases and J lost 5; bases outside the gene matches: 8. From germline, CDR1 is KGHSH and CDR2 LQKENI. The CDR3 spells CASSRDRGSNEKLFF. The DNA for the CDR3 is TGTGCCAGCTCTCGCGACAGGGGATCAAATGAAAAACTGTTTTTT.

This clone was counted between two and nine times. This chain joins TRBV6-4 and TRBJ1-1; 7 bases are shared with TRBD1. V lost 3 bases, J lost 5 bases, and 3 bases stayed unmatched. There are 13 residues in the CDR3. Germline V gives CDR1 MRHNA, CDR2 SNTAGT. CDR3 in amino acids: CASSERQGTEAFF. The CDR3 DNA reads TGTGCCAGCAGTGAACGACAGGGAACTGAAGCTTTCTTT.

The CDR3 DNA follows: TGTGCCAGCACTCCCTCGGACGCGGGGTTTACACCCCTCCACTTT. This codes for CASTPSDAGFTPLHF. The chain employs TRBV28 and TRBJ1-6; no definite D call. The germline CDR1 and CDR2 sequences are MDHEN and SYDVKM. Trimming took off 7 bases at V and 11 bases at J, with 21 bases between the two ends. The CDR3 is 15 residues long.

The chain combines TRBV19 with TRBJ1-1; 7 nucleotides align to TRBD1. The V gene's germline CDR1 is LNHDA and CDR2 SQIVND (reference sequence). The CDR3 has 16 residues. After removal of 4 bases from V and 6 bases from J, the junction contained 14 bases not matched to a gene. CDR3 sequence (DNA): TGTGCCAGTAGTAAATCCGGGACAGTATTAACAGCTGAAGCTTTCTTT. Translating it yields CASSKSGTVLTAEAFF. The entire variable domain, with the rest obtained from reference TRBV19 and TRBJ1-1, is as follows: DGGITQSPKYLFRKEGQNVTLSCEQNLNHDAMYWYRQDPGQGLRLIYYSQIVNDFQKGDIAEGYSVSREKKESFPLTVTSAQKNPTAFYLCASSKSGTVLTAEAFFGQGTRLTVV.

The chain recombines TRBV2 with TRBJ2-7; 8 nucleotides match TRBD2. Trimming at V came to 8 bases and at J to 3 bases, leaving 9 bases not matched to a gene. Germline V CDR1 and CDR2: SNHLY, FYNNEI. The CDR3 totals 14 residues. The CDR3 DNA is TGTGCCAGCTCCGGGGGGGTTGGCTACTACGAGCAGTACTTC. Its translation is CASSGGVGYYEQYF.

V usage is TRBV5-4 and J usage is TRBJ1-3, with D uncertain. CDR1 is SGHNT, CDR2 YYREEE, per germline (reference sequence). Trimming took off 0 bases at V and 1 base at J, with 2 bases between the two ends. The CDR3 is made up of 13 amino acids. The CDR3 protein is CASSLDSGNTIYF. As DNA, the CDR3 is TGTGCCAGCAGCTTGGATTCTGGAAACACCATATATTTT.

CDR3 loop: CASSGTEGNEKLFF. The DNA of the CDR3 is TGTGCCAGCAGCGGGACAGAGGGCAATGAAAAACTGTTTTTT. The chain has TRBV2 and TRBJ1-4; 7 nucleotides align to TRBD1. From germline, CDR1 is SNHLY and CDR2 FYNNEI. The CDR3 sequence is 14 residues long. The trim removed 6 bases at V and 5 bases at J, leaving 6 bases unmatched.

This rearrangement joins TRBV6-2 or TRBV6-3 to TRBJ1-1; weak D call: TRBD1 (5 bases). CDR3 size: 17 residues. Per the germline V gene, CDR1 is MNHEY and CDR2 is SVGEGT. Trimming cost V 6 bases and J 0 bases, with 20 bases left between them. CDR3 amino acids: CASSKDRAPEVNTEAFF. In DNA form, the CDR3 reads TGTGCCAGCAGCAAAGACAGAGCCCCCGAGGTGAACACTGAAGCTTTCTTT.

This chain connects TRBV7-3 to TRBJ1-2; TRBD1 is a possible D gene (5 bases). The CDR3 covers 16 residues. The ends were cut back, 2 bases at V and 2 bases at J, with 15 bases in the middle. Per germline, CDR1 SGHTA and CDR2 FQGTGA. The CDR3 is CASSLGPLDMNYGYTF. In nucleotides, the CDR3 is TGTGCCAGCAGCTTAGGGCCCTTGGACATGAACTATGGCTACACCTTC.

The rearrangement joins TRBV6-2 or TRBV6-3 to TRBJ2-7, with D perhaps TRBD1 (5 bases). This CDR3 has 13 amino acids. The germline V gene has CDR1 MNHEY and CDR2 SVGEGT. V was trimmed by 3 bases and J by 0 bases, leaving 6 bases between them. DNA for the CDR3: TGTGCCAGCAGTTATCAGGGCTCCTACGAGCAGTACTTC. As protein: CASSYQGSYEQYF.

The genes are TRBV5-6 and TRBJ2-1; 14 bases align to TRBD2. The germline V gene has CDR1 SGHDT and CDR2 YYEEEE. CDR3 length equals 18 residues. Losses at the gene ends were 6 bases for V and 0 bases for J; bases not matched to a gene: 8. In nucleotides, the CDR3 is TGTGCCAGCACCATGGGACTAGCGGGGGTTAGCTCCTACAATGAGCAGTTCTTC. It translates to CASTMGLAGVSSYNEQFF.

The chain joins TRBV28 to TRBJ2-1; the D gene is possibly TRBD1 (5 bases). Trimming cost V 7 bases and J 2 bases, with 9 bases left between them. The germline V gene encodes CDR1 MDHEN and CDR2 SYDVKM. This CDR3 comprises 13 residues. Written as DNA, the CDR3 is TGTGCCAGCACTAGGGGTGCCTACAATGAGCAGTTCTTC. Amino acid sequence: CASTRGAYNEQFF.

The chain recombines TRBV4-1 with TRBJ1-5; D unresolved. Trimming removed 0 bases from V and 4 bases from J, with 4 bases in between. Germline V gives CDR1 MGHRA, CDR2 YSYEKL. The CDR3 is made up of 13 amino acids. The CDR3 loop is CASSQDRNQPQHF. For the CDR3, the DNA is TGCGCCAGCAGCCAAGATCGGAATCAGCCCCAGCATTTT.

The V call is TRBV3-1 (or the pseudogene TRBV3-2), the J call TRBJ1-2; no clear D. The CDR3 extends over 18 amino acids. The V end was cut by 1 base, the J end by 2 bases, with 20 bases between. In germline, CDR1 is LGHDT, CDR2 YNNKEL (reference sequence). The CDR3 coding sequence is TGTGCCAGCAGCCAAGTCACTTTCTGGGCAGAGTCGAACTATGGCTACACCTTC. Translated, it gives CASSQVTFWAESNYGYTF.

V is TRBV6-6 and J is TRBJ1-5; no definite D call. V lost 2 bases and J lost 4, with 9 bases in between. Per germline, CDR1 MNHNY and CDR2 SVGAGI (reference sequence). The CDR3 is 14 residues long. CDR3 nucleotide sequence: TGTGCCAGCAGTTACACCACAGAGAATCAGCCCCAGCATTTT. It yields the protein CASSYTTENQPQHF.

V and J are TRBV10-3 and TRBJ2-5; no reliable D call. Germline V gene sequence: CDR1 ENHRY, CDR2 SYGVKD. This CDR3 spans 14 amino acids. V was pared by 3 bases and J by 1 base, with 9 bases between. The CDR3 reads CAISEVGLQETQYF. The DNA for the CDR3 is TGTGCCATCAGTGAAGTCGGTCTCCAAGAGACCCAGTACTTC.

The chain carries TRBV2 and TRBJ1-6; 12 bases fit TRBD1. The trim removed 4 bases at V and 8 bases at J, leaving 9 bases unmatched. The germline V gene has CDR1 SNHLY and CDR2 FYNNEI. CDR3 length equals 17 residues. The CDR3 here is CASSASGTGGIDSPLHF. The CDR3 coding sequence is TGTGCCAGCAGTGCCTCCGGGACAGGGGGCATTGATTCACCCCTCCACTTT.

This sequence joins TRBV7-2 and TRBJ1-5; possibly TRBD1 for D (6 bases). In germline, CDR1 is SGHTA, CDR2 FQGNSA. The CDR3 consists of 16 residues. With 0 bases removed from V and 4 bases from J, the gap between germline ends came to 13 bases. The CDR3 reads CASSLAGGARNQPQHF. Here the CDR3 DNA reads TGTGCCAGCAGCTTAGCAGGGGGGGCTCGGAATCAGCCCCAGCATTTT.

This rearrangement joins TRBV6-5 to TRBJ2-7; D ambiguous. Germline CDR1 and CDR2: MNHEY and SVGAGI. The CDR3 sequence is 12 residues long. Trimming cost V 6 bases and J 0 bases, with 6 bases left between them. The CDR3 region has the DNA TGTGCCAGCAGGGATTCCTCCTACGAGCAGTACTTC. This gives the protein CASRDSSYEQYF.

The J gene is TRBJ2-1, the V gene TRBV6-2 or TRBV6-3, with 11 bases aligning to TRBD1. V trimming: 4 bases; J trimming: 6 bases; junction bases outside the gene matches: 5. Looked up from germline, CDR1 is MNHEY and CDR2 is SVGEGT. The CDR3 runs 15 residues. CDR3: CASSSGTGGFNEQFF. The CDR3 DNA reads TGTGCCAGCAGTTCCGGGACAGGGGGATTCAATGAGCAGTTCTTC.

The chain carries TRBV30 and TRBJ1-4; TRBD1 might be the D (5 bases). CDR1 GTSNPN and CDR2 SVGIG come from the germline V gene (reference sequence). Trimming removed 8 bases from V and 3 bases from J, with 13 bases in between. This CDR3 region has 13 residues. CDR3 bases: TGTGCCGGGGACCGGAGTCCTAATGAAAAACTGTTTTTT. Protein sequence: CAGDRSPNEKLFF.

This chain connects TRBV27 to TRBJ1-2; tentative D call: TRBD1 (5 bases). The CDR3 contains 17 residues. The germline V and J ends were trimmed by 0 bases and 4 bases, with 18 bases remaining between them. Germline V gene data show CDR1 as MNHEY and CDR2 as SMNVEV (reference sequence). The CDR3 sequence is CASSLSSSGSGGYGYTF. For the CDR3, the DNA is TGTGCCAGCAGTTTATCGAGTTCGGGGTCTGGGGGCTATGGCTACACCTTC.

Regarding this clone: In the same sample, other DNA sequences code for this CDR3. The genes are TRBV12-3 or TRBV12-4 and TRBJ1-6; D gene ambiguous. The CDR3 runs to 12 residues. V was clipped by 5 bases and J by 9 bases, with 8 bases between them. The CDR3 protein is CASSTLSSPLHF. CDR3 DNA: TGTGCCAGCAGTACTCTTAGTTCACCCCTCCACTTT.

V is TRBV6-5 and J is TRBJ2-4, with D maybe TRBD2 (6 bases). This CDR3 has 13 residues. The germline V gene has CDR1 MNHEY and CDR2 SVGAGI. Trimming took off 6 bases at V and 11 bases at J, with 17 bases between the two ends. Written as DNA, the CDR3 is TGTGCCAGCAGCTCTCCGGGGGTGGGAGTTCAGTACTTC. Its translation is CASSSPGVGVQYF.